This section outlines one T cell receptor (beta chain) sequence together with its context. This CDR3 has 14 residues. Germline CDR1 reads MNHEY; CDR2 reads SVGAGI. Trimming took 8 bases from V and 0 from J, leaving 11 bases between them. Profiled with immunoSEQ multiplex PCR; TCRdb holds only in-frame clones, not every one. The table has about 150,000 clones, approximately 90% seen once; the top ten hold roughly 1.6%. This entry is derived from a study of T cell responses to AZD1222 COVID-19 vaccine. The receptor was isolated from an adult in good health. The chain combines TRBV6-5 with TRBJ1-3; maybe TRBD1 (6 bases). The sample here was peripheral blood, taken on day 0 of AZD1222 vaccination. The CDR3 bases are TGTGCCAGCTCCCGGGACAACTCTGGAAACACCATATATTTT. Its protein is CASSRDNSGNTIYF.